Reported below is one TCR beta chain. No antigen is known for it. Measured with immunoSEQ multiplex PCR; TCRdb has only the in-frame clones, and not every one. The data hold roughly 100,000 clones, with 84% observed a single time. The sample comes from a study of T cell responses to AZD1222 COVID-19 vaccine. The CDR3 covers 12 residues. In germline, CDR1 is SQVTM, CDR2 ANQGSEA. V gave up 7 bases and J gave up 11 bases, with 20 bases separating them. The study's findings and limits: Vaccination with two AZD1222 doses was followed by a rise in Spike-specific TCR breadth and depth. All repertoire sampling was performed exclusively after the peak T cell response.

The sample here was peripheral blood, taken on day 0 of AZD1222 vaccination. This clonotype was obtained from an adult in good health. V is TRBV29-1 and J is TRBJ1-1, with D uncertain. CDR3 bases: TGCAGCGCCCGGACGGGAGGTTTGGGGGCTTTCTTT. Amino acid sequence: CSARTGGLGAFF.